This T cell receptor beta chain appears in the sequencing data of a study of cytomegalovirus exposure and HLA in healthy donors. Study details: As released early, the data held roughly 85 million unique TCRs from HLA-typed donors. Study-wide results and caveats: The investigators catalogued 180 or so TCR beta chains as cytomegalovirus-associated. Sequencing likely generated an artifact that appeared as a cluster of highly shared sequence variants. For most subjects, TCR beta sequences were reported to predict HLA-A and HLA-B alleles with accuracy.

Deletions cut 4 bases from V and 4 bases from J, with 25 bases between. The CDR3 extends over 18 amino acids. Germline values: CDR1 LGHNA, CDR2 YNFKEQ. Remarks on this clone: The antigen is undetermined.

The study ran its PCR with 60 Vbeta and 13 Jbeta primers. Using immunoSEQ multiplex PCR, the repertoire was profiled, and TCRdb retains in-frame clones only, with some absent. The data hold roughly 200,000 clones, with under 85% observed a single time. V usage is TRBV4-2 and J usage is TRBJ1-2, with D unresolved. The clonotype comes from a male donor in good health and CMV-seronegative. What was sequenced was PBMCs. For the CDR3, the DNA is TGTGCCAGCAGCCCCACAGTAGTTAAAGACATGGATAGCTATGGCTACACCTTC. Residues: CASSPTVVKDMDSYGYTF.